This T cell receptor (beta chain) emerged from a study of OX40 agonist ivuxolimab in advanced cancers. Study as a whole: An agonistic human IgG2 monoclonal antibody against OX40 (CD134) was given.

Profiled with immunoSEQ multiplex PCR; TCRdb holds only in-frame clones, not every one. The data hold tens of thousands of clones, with just under 80% observed a single time. The CDR3 length is 15 residues. Germline V gene sequence: CDR1 KGHSH, CDR2 LQKENI. Trimming cost V 3 bases and J 6 bases; bases outside gene matches: 8. The V call is TRBV18, the J call TRBJ2-4, with 7 bases fitting TRBD2. Here the sequenced sample was CD4+ or CD8+ T cells sorted from blood, taken in a trial of the OX40 agonist ivuxolimab. This clonotype was obtained from an adult with an advanced solid tumor such as melanoma, head and neck, liver or kidney cancer. CDR3 nucleotides: TGTGCCAGCTCACCCCTTTTTGGGGGGGGAAACATTCAGTACTTC. This sequence encodes CASSPLFGGGNIQYF.